This T cell receptor (beta chain) was profiled in a study of T cells in women clearing cervical HPV infection. Concerning this clone itself: The read stops 3 residues short of the end of the CDR3; the missing end is completed from the germline J gene.

TCRdb's copy holds only in-frame clones and misses some; the assay was immunoSEQ multiplex PCR. The table for this sample gives roughly 23,000 clones. CDR1 SGHKS and CDR2 YYEKEE come from the germline V gene (reference sequence). This CDR3 has 15 residues. V lost 0 bases and J 4 bases, leaving 13 bases between the germline ends. The chain uses TRBV5-5 and TRBJ2-5; tentative D call: TRBD1 (6 bases). Sequencing was performed on blood buffy coat. This TCR was sampled from a woman aged 18 to 75 with a cervical HPV16 infection that either progressed to CIN3+ or cleared (not recorded which). The part of the CDR3 DNA that was read is TGTGCCAGCAGCTTGGTGCTGCTAGGGGGAGAGACC. Its protein product is CASSLVLLGGET. The complete CDR3 sequence is CASSLVLLGGETQYF.